Given below is one TCR beta chain in context. Antigen: not known. The data derive from a study of T cells after yellow fever vaccination. V lost 0 bases and J lost 6, with 11 bases in between. There are 15 residues in the CDR3. Germline V gene sequence: CDR1 SEHNR, CDR2 FQNEAQ (reference sequence). Conversion of TCR transcripts into cDNA relied on 5'RACE template switching, which added a universal primer site and UMIs. Via MiXCR, TCRdb re-called the 5' RACE reads, giving one row per CDR3 protein. Of about 300,000 distinct CDR3 sequences in the sample, less than 9.5% were seen once. Findings and caveats of the study: Boosting was followed by the reappearance of most primary-vaccination clones (roughly 95% CD4, 85% to 90% CD8). Contamination of FACS-sorted repertoires by abundant clonotypes from the bulk population could occur.

The sequence derives from a man younger than 35 who received the YFV17D yellow fever vaccine. The chain couples TRBV7-9 to TRBJ2-2, with TRBD2 as a possible D gene (5 bases). This material consisted of CD4+ T cells sorted from PBMCs, taken 5 days after the yellow fever booster vaccination. The CDR3: CASSLARVRAGELFF. The CDR3, as DNA: TGTGCCAGCAGCTTAGCCCGGGTGAGGGCCGGGGAGCTGTTTTTT.